The source of this TCR beta chain is a study of a mutant IDH1 vaccine in newly diagnosed glioma. Study context: Most patients had radiochemotherapy with temozolomide before enrollment; others had one alone.

Assay used: immunoSEQ multiplex PCR; TCRdb lists only in-frame clones, some missing. This sample yields tens of thousands of clones, of which 75% are seen a single time; roughly 5% belongs to the top ten. As for time point: week 47, end of study. What each vaccine dose contained was 300 ug of mutant IDH1 20-mer peptide, accompanied by topical imiquimod. This clone was counted a few times. The antigen remains undetermined. This specimen includes other DNA sequences encoding the same CDR3. CDR3 length: 11 amino acids. The germline gives CDR1 ENHRY, CDR2 SYGVKD. Trimming removed 2 bases at V and 3 bases at J, with 2 bases between.

J is TRBJ2-7 and V is TRBV10-3; D is ambiguous. Specimen: PBMCs, collected from a glioma patient whose treatment included an IDH1 peptide vaccine. This receptor was identified in a man aged 50 or older with glioma. CDR3 sequence reads: CAISEDYEQYF. In DNA, the CDR3 is TGTGCCATCAGTGAGGACTACGAGCAGTACTTC.